Listed here are 31 T cell receptor beta chains from one sample, sequenced in a study of shared clonotypes between healthy human individuals (TCRdb year 2020). The library was generated by the immunoSEQ multiplex PCR assay. The source is immuneACCESS, and TCRdb retained only in-frame sequences with V and J called. Part of the clones is not carried over; for the studies checked, unresolved V genes explain less than half of this, and the remainder is unexplained. Present in this sample are about 670,000 clones, around 72% of which were seen just once. Around 2% of the sample is taken by the ten largest. Source material: memory CD4+ T cells sorted from blood. Sample cell subset or site, as interpreted from the label and publication: CD45RA-negative fraction. The receptors originated from a young woman in good health.

A word on this clone: The same CDR3 arises from other DNA sequences in this sample as well. The chain carries TRBV27 and TRBJ2-7, with D tentatively TRBD1 (5 bases). Trimming removed 0 bases from V and 2 bases from J, with 8 bases in between. From germline, CDR1 is MNHEY and CDR2 SMNVEV (reference sequence). The CDR3 totals 14 residues. The CDR3 DNA reads as TGTGCCAGCAGTTTATCGCGACAGACCTACGAGCAGTACTTC. This codes for CASSLSRQTYEQYF.

This chain joins TRBV6-6 and TRBJ1-2, with 7 bases lining up with TRBD1. This CDR3 has 16 residues. Germline V gene data show CDR1 as MNHNY and CDR2 as SVGAGI (reference sequence). V was clipped by 2 bases and J by 5 bases; unmatched bases: 11. CDR3 DNA: TGTGCCAGCAGTTACAGCCCTACAGGGGAAGGTTATGGCTACACCTTC. Translating gives CASSYSPTGEGYGYTF.

The CDR3 sequence is CASSSGISNQPQHF. The CDR3 region has the DNA TGCGCCAGCAGCTCTGGGATTAGCAATCAGCCCCAGCATTTT. The chain couples TRBV4-1 to TRBJ1-5; D gene uncertain. V was clipped by 5 bases and J by 0 bases, with 8 bases between them. The CDR3 totals 14 residues. Germline values: CDR1 MGHRA, CDR2 YSYEKL.

This clone was recorded at least ten times. The chain couples TRBV7-6 to TRBJ1-1; D is ambiguous. Trimming took 4 bases from V and 2 from J, leaving 17 bases between them. From germline, CDR1 is SGHVS and CDR2 FNYEAQ. This CDR3 is 16 amino acids long. The CDR3 DNA sequence: TGTGCCAGCAGCTCTATGCCCCCTCCGGGAAACACTGAAGCTTTCTTT. It specifies CASSSMPPPGNTEAFF.

The rearrangement links TRBV18 to TRBJ1-1; possibly TRBD1 for D (5 bases). Germline V CDR1 and CDR2: KGHSH, LQKENI. The V and J ends lost 3 bases and 1 base respectively, with 15 bases between them. The CDR3 covers 16 residues. The CDR3 DNA sequence: TGTGCCAGCTCACCCTACTGGGGGGATTGGAACACTGAAGCTTTCTTT. Encoded protein: CASSPYWGDWNTEAFF.

In this sample, this clone turned up a few times. The gene calls are TRBV19 and TRBJ1-1; D is unclear. The CDR3 length is 14 residues. Trimming removed 1 base at V and 5 bases at J, with 11 bases between. Germline V gene lookup returns CDR1 LNHDA and CDR2 SQIVND (reference sequence). CDR3 in DNA: TGTGCCAGTAGTATAGCCGGGGTCGGGACTGAAGCTTTCTTT. This gives the protein CASSIAGVGTEAFF.

The chain couples TRBV6-6 to TRBJ2-5; no reliable D call. The CDR3 has 12 residues. CDR1 is MNHNY, CDR2 SVGAGI, per germline (reference sequence). V lost 2 bases, J lost 2 bases, and 3 bases lay in between. The CDR3 reads CASSYGQETQYF. The CDR3 nucleotides read TGTGCCAGCAGTTACGGTCAAGAGACCCAGTACTTC.

This sequence joins TRBV29-1 and TRBJ2-3; TRBD1 matches at 10 bases. This CDR3 is 15 amino acids long. Germline trimming cut 1 base from V and 4 bases from J; bases unmatched to any gene: 5. Per germline, CDR1 SQVTM and CDR2 ANQGSEA. In DNA form, the CDR3 reads TGCAGCGTTGAAGCCTGGGACAGGGGAGCAGATACGCAGTATTTT. Its translation: CSVEAWDRGADTQYF.

The chain joins TRBV18 to TRBJ2-1; 10 bases agree with TRBD2. Germline CDR1 KGHSH, CDR2 LQKENI. This CDR3 has 15 amino acids. J gave up 8 bases and V 3 bases, and 7 bases lay outside the gene matches. Written as DNA, the CDR3 is TGTGCCAGCTCACCGGCTAGCGGGAGAAACGATGAGCAGTTCTTC. It encodes CASSPASGRNDEQFF.

Turning to this clone: One end of the junction is discordant with germline, which a read error may explain. The V and J genes are TRBV5-1 and TRBJ1-2; D gene ambiguous. Germline CDR1 and CDR2: SGHRS and YFSETQ. CDR3 length: 14 residues. As DNA, the CDR3 is TGCGCCAGCAGCTTGGAACAGACTAAATATGGCTACACCTTC. Its protein is CASSLEQTKYGYTF.

The chain has TRBV7-9 and TRBJ2-2, with TRBD2 identical over 10 bases. There are 15 residues in the CDR3. V was clipped by 6 bases and J by 4 bases; unmatched bases: 5. CDR1 and CDR2 from the germline V gene are SEHNR and FQNEAQ (reference sequence). For the CDR3, the DNA is TGTGCCAGCAGGAGGACTAGCGGAGCCACCGGGGAGCTGTTTTTT. Residues: CASRRTSGATGELFF.

This clone was seen once. The chain joins TRBV5-1 to TRBJ2-1; D is unclear. This CDR3 is built from 12 residues. The V end lost 0 bases, the J end lost 8 bases, and 6 bases lay between the germline ends. Germline V CDR1 and CDR2: SGHRS, YFSETQ. The CDR3 here is CASSLGLDEQFF. As DNA, the CDR3 is TGCGCCAGCAGCTTGGGACTTGATGAGCAGTTCTTC.

This rearrangement joins TRBV6-6 to TRBJ2-7, with D possibly TRBD2 on 5 matching bases. The germline CDR1 and CDR2 sequences are MNHNY and SVGAGI (reference sequence). Trimming shortened V by 6 bases and J by 1 base, and 13 bases separated the two germline ends. There are 14 residues in the CDR3. The chain's CDR3 is CASRPSGGSYEQYF. The CDR3 bases are TGTGCCAGCAGACCCTCCGGCGGGTCCTACGAGCAGTACTTC.

The chain couples TRBV7-9 to TRBJ2-3; 8 positions match TRBD1. The CDR3 spans 12 residues. Germline lookup yields CDR1 SEHNR and CDR2 FQNEAQ (reference sequence). CDR3 DNA sequence: TGTGCTACCGCAGGGGGCGCAGATACGCAGTATTTT. Protein sequence: CATAGGADTQYF.

V and J are TRBV5-1 and TRBJ2-1; D not certain. The CDR3 contains 11 residues. CDR1 and CDR2 (germline): SGHRS, YFSETQ. With 6 bases removed from V and 5 bases from J, the gap between germline ends came to 6 bases. The CDR3 spells CASTRDNEQFF. Here the CDR3 DNA reads TGCGCCAGCACCCGGGACAATGAGCAGTTCTTC.

The rearrangement joins TRBV27 to TRBJ1-1; TRBD1 agrees at 7 bases. Germline V gene data show CDR1 as MNHEY and CDR2 as SMNVEV (reference sequence). The CDR3 is 15 amino acids. With 6 bases clipped from V and 5 bases from J, the junction kept 12 bases outside the gene matches. Here the CDR3 reads CASSQGEPGGTEAFF. CDR3 in DNA: TGTGCCAGCAGCCAAGGGGAGCCAGGGGGGACTGAAGCTTTCTTT.

The rearrangement joins TRBV5-1 to TRBJ2-1; 12 bases are a match to TRBD1. The germline CDR1 and CDR2 sequences are SGHRS and YFSETQ. This CDR3 is 18 amino acids long. V shed 3 bases, J shed 9 bases, and the junction held 16 bases outside the gene matches. The DNA of the CDR3 is TGCGCCAGCAGCTCTAGAGATCCGGGACAGGGGGCGAGGGGTGAGCAGTTCTTC. As protein: CASSSRDPGQGARGEQFF.

The genes are TRBV29-1 and TRBJ2-2; D might be TRBD1 or TRBD2, each matching 5 bases. The CDR3 runs 15 residues. The V end was cut by 6 bases, the J end by 3 bases, with 17 bases between. Germline assignment: CDR1 SQVTM and CDR2 ANQGSEA. The CDR3 reads CSVGTGSTDTGELFF. CDR3 nucleotides: TGCAGCGTGGGGACGGGCAGTACAGACACCGGGGAGCTGTTTTTT.

This chain connects TRBV7-3 to TRBJ1-1; no reliable D call. The CDR3 consists of 16 residues. Germline CDR1 and CDR2: SGHTA and FQGTGA. The V end lost 8 bases, the J end lost 7 bases, and 26 bases lay between the germline ends. CDR3 DNA sequence: TGTGCCAGCTCCTTTTTCCGGCGAGCAAGCGTTAATGAAGCTTTCTTT. Translating it yields CASSFFRRASVNEAFF. The whole variable domain, remainder taken from reference TRBV7-3 and TRBJ1-1, is GAGVSQTPSNKVTEKGKYVELRCDPISGHTALYWYRQSLGQGPEFLIYFQGTGAADDSGLPNDRFFAVRPEGSVSTLKIQRTERGDSAVYLCASSFFRRASVNEAFFGQGTRLTVV.

The chain joins TRBV15 to TRBJ2-1; D may be TRBD2 (6 bases). The CDR3 extends over 16 amino acids. V was trimmed by 1 base and J by 4 bases, leaving 14 bases between them. Germline V gene sequence: CDR1 LNHNV, CDR2 YYDKDF (reference sequence). The CDR3 DNA reads as TGTGCCACCAGCAGAGTCTATTACGGGAGATACAATGAGCAGTTCTTC. This codes for CATSRVYYGRYNEQFF.

The chain has TRBV28 and TRBJ2-4, with TRBD1 identical over 8 bases. CDR3 length: 16 residues. The germline V gene encodes CDR1 MDHEN and CDR2 SYDVKM. Trimming took 5 bases from V and 0 from J; bases not matched to a gene: 6. CDR3 in amino acids: CASSPDRDVAKNIQYF. The CDR3 DNA reads TGTGCCAGCAGTCCGGACAGGGATGTAGCCAAAAACATTCAGTACTTC.

This chain connects TRBV28 to TRBJ1-2; tentatively, D is TRBD1 (5 bases). Between the trimmed V and J ends, which lost 1 base and 2 bases, there was a span of 11 bases. The CDR3 has 15 residues. Germline V gene data show CDR1 as MDHEN and CDR2 as SYDVKM. This CDR3 reads CASSLSAEGNYGYTF. CDR3 coding DNA: TGTGCCAGCAGTTTATCCGCTGAGGGGAACTATGGCTACACCTTC.

The rearrangement uses TRBV18 and TRBJ2-1, with 10 bases that match TRBD2. The germline V gene has CDR1 KGHSH and CDR2 LQKENI. The CDR3 totals 17 residues. With V trimmed by 0 bases and J by 7 bases, 9 bases remained unmatched. This chain's CDR3 is CASSPPTAGGPVNEQFF. In DNA form, the CDR3 reads TGTGCCAGCTCACCACCGACAGCGGGAGGGCCGGTAAATGAGCAGTTCTTC.

V and J are TRBV11-3 and TRBJ2-2; 7 nucleotides match TRBD1. The V and J ends lost 2 bases and 7 bases, in that order; junction bases with no gene match: 1. The CDR3 is 13 residues long. CDR1 is SGHNT and CDR2 is YENEEA in the germline V gene. CDR3 DNA sequence: TGTGCCAGCAGCTTACAGGGGGTCGGGGAGCTGTTTTTT. Encoded protein: CASSLQGVGELFF.

The chain has TRBV12-5 and TRBJ2-3, with 7 bases matching TRBD1. Germline V gene sequence: CDR1 LGHNT, CDR2 FRNRAP. The J segment lost 2 bases and the V segment lost 5 bases, leaving 10 bases of the junction unmatched. The length of the CDR3 is 16 residues. DNA for the CDR3: TGTGCTAGTGGTCAGGGGACAGCTCCGTCCACAGATACGCAGTATTTT. Its protein product is CASGQGTAPSTDTQYF.

As for this clone: It differs at one base from a far larger clone, so likely a read error. Other DNA sequences in the sample encode the same CDR3. This chain links TRBV7-8 with TRBJ1-2; 8 bases fit TRBD1. This CDR3 is 13 amino acids long. The germline V gene has CDR1 SGHVS and CDR2 FQNEAQ. J lost 2 bases, V lost 5 bases, and 1 base had no gene match. CDR3 residues: CASSRDRNYGYTF. In nucleotides, the CDR3 is TGTGCCAGCAGCCGGGACAGGAACTATGGCTACACCTTC. Variable domain in full (rest from reference TRBV7-8 and TRBJ1-2): GAGVSQSPRYKVAKRGQDVALRCDPISGHVSLFWYQQALGQGPEFLTYFQNEAQLDKSGLPSDRFFAERPEGSVSTLKIQRTQQEDSAVYLCASSRDRNYGYTFGSGTRLTVV.

CDR3: CASSKDRGGNQPQHF. The CDR3 region has the DNA TGTGCCAGCAGTAAGGACAGGGGAGGCAATCAGCCCCAGCATTTT. The chain combines TRBV6-6 with TRBJ1-5; 9 positions agree with TRBD1. There are 15 residues in the CDR3. Germline V gene data show CDR1 as MNHNY and CDR2 as SVGAGI (reference sequence). J gave up 2 bases and V 5 bases, and 4 bases lay outside the gene matches.

This chain connects TRBV19 to TRBJ1-5; 7 bases are shared with TRBD1. In germline, CDR1 is LNHDA, CDR2 SQIVND (reference sequence). The CDR3 spans 15 residues. Trimming removed 7 bases from V and 1 base from J; junction bases left unmatched: 7. DNA of the CDR3: TGTGCCAGTAACGACAGGGCTGGGAGCAATCAGCCCCAGCATTTT. The encoded protein is CASNDRAGSNQPQHF.

The V gene is TRBV10-3, the J gene TRBJ2-3; 12 positions agree with TRBD2. CDR1 is ENHRY and CDR2 is SYGVKD in the germline V gene. This CDR3 contains 15 residues. The V gene end was trimmed by 6 bases and the J gene end by 6 bases; junction bases not matched to a gene: 7. The CDR3 here is CAIRSGLAGSDTQYF. For the CDR3, the DNA is TGTGCCATCAGGAGCGGACTAGCGGGATCTGATACGCAGTATTTT.

The J gene is TRBJ2-7, the V gene TRBV2, with a tentative D call TRBD2 (5 bases). Between the trimmed V and J ends, which lost 1 base and 11 bases, there was a span of 12 bases. CDR1 is SNHLY and CDR2 is FYNNEI in the germline V gene. The CDR3 runs 12 residues. In DNA, the CDR3 is TGTGCCAGCAGTGAAGGACTAAGAAAGGAGTACTTC. It is translated as CASSEGLRKEYF.

The V gene is TRBV6-5, the J gene TRBJ1-2; D unclear. V was shortened by 6 bases and J by 3 bases, with 14 bases between the two germline ends. The CDR3 contains 14 residues. CDR1 and CDR2 (germline): MNHEY, SVGAGI. The CDR3 sequence: CASRRPSGDYGYTF. The CDR3 nucleotides read TGTGCCAGCAGGCGGCCCTCCGGGGACTATGGCTACACCTTC.